This T cell receptor (beta chain) was found in a study of blood T cell repertoires in COVID-19. Germline V gene lookup returns CDR1 SGHTA and CDR2 FQGNSA. CDR3 length: 14 amino acids. V shed 1 base and J shed 8 bases, with 11 bases lying between them. The assay was immunoSEQ multiplex PCR, and TCRdb's table has in-frame clones only and misses some. The sample shows about 300,000 clones, around 84% of them seen only once. Sequenced sample: peripheral blood. The sequence was collected from a man in his 70s with acute or convalescent COVID-19. This chain uses TRBV7-2 with TRBJ1-4; a weak D match, TRBD1 (6 bases). CDR3 coding DNA: TGTGCCAGCAGCTTAGACAGGGTTAGGGAAAAACTGTTTTTT. Protein: CASSLDRVREKLFF.